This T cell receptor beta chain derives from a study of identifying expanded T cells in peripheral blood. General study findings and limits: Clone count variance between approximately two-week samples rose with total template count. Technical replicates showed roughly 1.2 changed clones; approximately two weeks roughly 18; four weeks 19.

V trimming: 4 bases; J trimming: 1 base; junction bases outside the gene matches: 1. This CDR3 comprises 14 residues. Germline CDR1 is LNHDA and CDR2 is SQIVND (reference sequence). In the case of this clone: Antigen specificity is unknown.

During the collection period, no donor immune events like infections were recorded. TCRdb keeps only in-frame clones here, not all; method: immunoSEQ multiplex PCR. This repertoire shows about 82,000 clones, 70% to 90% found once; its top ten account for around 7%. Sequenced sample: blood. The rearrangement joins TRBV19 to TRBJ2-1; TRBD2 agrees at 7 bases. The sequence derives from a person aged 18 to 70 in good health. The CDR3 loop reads CASSRTRSYNEQFF. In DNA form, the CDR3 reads TGTGCCAGTAGTAGGACTAGGTCCTACAATGAGCAGTTCTTC.